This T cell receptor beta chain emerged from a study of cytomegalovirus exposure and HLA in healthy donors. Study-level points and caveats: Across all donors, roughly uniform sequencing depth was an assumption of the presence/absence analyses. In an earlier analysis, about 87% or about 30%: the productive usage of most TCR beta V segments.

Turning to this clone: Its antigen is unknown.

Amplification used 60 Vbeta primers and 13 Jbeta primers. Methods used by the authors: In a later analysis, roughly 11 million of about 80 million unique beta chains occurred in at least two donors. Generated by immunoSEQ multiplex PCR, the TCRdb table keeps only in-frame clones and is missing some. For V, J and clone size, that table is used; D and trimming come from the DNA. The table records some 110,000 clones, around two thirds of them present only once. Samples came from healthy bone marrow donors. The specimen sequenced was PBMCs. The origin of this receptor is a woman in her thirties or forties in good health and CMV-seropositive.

DNA for the CDR3: TGTGCCAGCAGCGTAACCGACAGGGGTGGCTACACCTTC. Encoded protein: CASSVTDRGGYTF. The chain recombines TRBV9 with TRBJ1-2, with 8 bases fitting TRBD1. CDR1 is SGDLS, CDR2 YYNGEE, per germline. The CDR3 is made up of 13 amino acids. The V segment lost 1 base and the J segment 7 bases; nucleotides outside the gene matches: 3.